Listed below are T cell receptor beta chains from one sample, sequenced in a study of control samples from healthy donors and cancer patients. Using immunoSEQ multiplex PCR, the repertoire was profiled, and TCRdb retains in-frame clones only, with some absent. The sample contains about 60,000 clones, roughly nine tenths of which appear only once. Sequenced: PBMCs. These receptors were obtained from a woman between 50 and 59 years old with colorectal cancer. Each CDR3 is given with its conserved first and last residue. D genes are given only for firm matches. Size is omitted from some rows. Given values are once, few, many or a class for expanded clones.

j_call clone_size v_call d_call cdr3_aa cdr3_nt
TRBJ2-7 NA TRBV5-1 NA CASSPEATYEQYF TGCGCCAGCAGCCCGGAGGCGACCTACGAGCAGTACTTC
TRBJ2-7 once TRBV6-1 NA CASSEARPYEQYF TGTGCCAGCAGTGAGGCACGGCCCTACGAGCAGTACTTC
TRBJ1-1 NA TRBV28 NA CASRGVALNTEAFF TGTGCCAGCAGAGGGGTCGCTCTCAACACTGAAGCTTTCTTT
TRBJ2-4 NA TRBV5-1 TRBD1 CASSPRTGGFKNIQYF TGCGCCAGCAGCCCTAGGACAGGGGGCTTCAAAAACATTCAGTACTTC
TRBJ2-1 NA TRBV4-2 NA CASSQGGQYYNEQFF TGTGCCAGCAGCCAAGGCGGACAGTATTACAATGAGCAGTTCTTC
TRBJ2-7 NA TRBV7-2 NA CASSPQVPYEQYF TGTGCCAGCAGCCCCCAGGTCCCCTACGAGCAGTACTTC
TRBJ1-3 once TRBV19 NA CASSMGGAISGNTIYF TGTGCCAGTAGTATGGGAGGTGCTATCTCTGGAAACACCATATATTTT
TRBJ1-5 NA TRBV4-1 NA CASSPIQVGVGQPQHF TGCGCCAGCAGCCCAATTCAGGTGGGAGTGGGGCAGCCCCAGCATTTT
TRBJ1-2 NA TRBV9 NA CASSVDGTAANYGYTF TGTGCCAGCAGCGTAGATGGGACTGCAGCTAACTATGGCTACACCTTC
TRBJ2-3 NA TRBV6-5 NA CASSRLVTDTQYF TGTGCCAGCAGCCGACTAGTGACAGATACGCAGTATTTT
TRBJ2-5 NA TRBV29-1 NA CSVEGVWGQGETQYF TGCAGCGTTGAAGGGGTCTGGGGGCAGGGTGAGACCCAGTACTTC
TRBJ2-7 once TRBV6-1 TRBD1 CASSEMRDRVYEQYF TGTGCCAGCAGTGAAATGCGTGACAGGGTCTACGAGCAGTACTTC
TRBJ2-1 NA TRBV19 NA CASSLPLGRGYNEQFF TGTGCCAGTAGTCTACCTCTGGGGCGAGGATACAATGAGCAGTTCTTC
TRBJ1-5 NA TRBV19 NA CASSIACCNQPQHF TGTGCCAGTAGTATAGCCTGTTGCAATCAGCCCCAGCATTTT
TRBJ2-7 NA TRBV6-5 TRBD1 CASRDRGRNEQYF TGTGCCAGCAGGGACAGGGGGCGGAACGAGCAGTACTTC
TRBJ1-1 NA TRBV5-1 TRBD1 CASSYRDRDTEAFF TGCGCCAGCAGCTACCGGGACAGGGACACTGAAGCTTTCTTT
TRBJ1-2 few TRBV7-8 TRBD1 CASSFTRDRGNYGYTF TGTGCCAGCAGCTTCACTCGGGACAGGGGGAACTATGGCTACACCTTC
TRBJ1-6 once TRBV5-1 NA CASSLYAGATDSPLHF TGCGCCAGCAGCTTGTACGCAGGGGCGACGGATTCACCCCTCCACTTT
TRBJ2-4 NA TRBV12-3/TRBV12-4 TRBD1 CASSGQGGNIQYF TGTGCCAGCAGTGGACAGGGGGGCAACATTCAGTACTTC
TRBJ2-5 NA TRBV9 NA CASSGIQGVQETQYF TGTGCCAGCAGCGGCATACAGGGAGTTCAAGAGACCCAGTACTTC
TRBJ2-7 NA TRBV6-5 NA CASSLGFEQYF TGTGCCAGCAGTTTAGGGTTCGAGCAGTACTTC
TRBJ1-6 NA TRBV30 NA CAWSEDRPNSPLHF TGTGCCTGGAGTGAAGACAGACCAAATTCACCCCTCCACTTT
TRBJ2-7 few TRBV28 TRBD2 CASGLAGTSYEQYF TGTGCCTCCGGACTAGCGGGAACGTCCTACGAGCAGTACTTC
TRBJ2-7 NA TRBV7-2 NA CASSLPREYYEQYF TGTGCCAGCAGCTTACCCCGGGAGTACTACGAGCAGTACTTC
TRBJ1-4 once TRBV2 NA CASRPRGGANEKLFF TGTGCCAGCAGGCCGCGAGGGGGAGCTAATGAAAAACTGTTTTTT
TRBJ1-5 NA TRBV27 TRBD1 CASSRTTGDSNQPQHF TGTGCCAGCAGCCGAACGACAGGGGATAGCAATCAGCCCCAGCATTTT
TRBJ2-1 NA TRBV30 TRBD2 CAWSVLLAGDEQFF TGTGCCTGGAGTGTATTACTAGCGGGAGATGAGCAGTTCTTC
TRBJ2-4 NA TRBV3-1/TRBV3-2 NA CASSQDGGAPGKNIQYF TGTGCCAGCAGCCAAGATGGGGGGGCCCCTGGCAAAAACATTCAGTACTTC
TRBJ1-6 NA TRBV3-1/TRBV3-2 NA CASSPRAVYNSPLHF TGTGCCAGCAGCCCCCGGGCCGTGTATAATTCACCCCTCCACTTT
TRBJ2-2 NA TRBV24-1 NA CATSDATRNTGELFF TGTGCCACCAGTGATGCGACTAGAAACACCGGGGAGCTGTTTTTT
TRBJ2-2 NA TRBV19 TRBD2 CASIAGGPGELFF TGTGCCAGTATAGCGGGGGGGCCCGGGGAGCTGTTTTTT
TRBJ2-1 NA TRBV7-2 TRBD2 CASSFGGADEQFF TGTGCCAGCAGCTTCGGGGGGGCCGATGAGCAGTTCTTC
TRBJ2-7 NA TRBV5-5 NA CASNGPGTRAEQYF TGTGCCAGCAACGGCCCCGGGACAAGGGCCGAGCAGTACTTC
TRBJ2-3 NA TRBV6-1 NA CASSALEGTSTDTQYF TGTGCCAGCAGTGCCCTTGAAGGGACGAGCACAGATACGCAGTATTTT
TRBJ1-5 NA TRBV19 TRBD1 CASSTGQGQGNQPQHF TGTGCCAGTAGTACCGGACAGGGGCAGGGCAATCAGCCCCAGCATTTT
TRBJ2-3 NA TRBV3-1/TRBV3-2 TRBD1 CASSQREQGNTQYF TGTGCCAGCAGCCAGCGCGAACAGGGGAATACGCAGTATTTT
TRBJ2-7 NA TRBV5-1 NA CASSWRSSYEQYF TGCGCCAGCAGCTGGCGCAGCTCCTACGAGCAGTACTTC
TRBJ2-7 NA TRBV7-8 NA CASSARDPLPEQYF TGTGCCAGCAGCGCGCGGGATCCTCTTCCCGAGCAGTACTTC